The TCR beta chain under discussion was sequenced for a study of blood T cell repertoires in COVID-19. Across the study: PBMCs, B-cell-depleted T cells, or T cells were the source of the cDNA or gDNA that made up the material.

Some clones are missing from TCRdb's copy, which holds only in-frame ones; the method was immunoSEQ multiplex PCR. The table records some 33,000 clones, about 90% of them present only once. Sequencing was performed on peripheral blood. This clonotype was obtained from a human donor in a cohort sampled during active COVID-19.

CDR3 sequence: CASSLIHLRGLPSNTGELFF. Here the CDR3 DNA reads TGCGCCAGCAGCTTGATCCACCTCAGGGGGCTCCCTTCGAACACCGGGGAGCTGTTTTTT. This chain joins TRBV5-1 and TRBJ2-2; 8 bases line up with TRBD1. V lost 1 base to trimming and J lost 0 bases; unmatched junction nucleotides: 14. Germline V gene sequence: CDR1 SGHRS, CDR2 YFSETQ. CDR3 length equals 20 residues.